This TCR beta chain emerged from a study of T cell repertoires in cytomegalovirus infection. Study overall: In public TCR beta signatures, there were indications of both CMV infection and matching HLA type.

Each CDR3 protein is one row after TCRdb ran MiXCR on the reads. The sample shows about 140,000 distinct CDR3 sequences, under 8.5% of them seen only once. The study's findings and limits: The ex vivo response was dominated by HLA-C-restricted CMV-specific TCR beta clonotypes. People with CMV and the relevant HLA were identified by cumulative public TCR beta family frequency.

The V gene's germline CDR1 is SGHKS and CDR2 YYEKEE (reference sequence). The CDR3 runs 13 residues. V dropped 0 bases and J dropped 5 bases, with 9 bases sitting between them. As concerns this clonotype: Its specificity is not known.

The sequencing input was PBMCs. The sequence was obtained from a human donor in good health (CMV status not recorded). Some clones in this sample may be carry-over from other donors' samples. The chain combines TRBV5-5 with TRBJ2-7, with D hard to call. CDR3 residues: CASSLGLVHEQYF. CDR3 nucleotides: TGTGCCAGCAGCTTGGGCTTGGTACACGAGCAGTACTTC. The whole variable domain, filled in from reference TRBV5-5 and TRBJ2-7, reads DAGVTQSPTHLIKTRGQQVTLRCSPISGHKSVSWYQQVLGQGPQFIFQYYEKEERGRGNFPDRFSARQFPNYSSELNVNALLLGDSALYLCASSLGLVHEQYFGPGTRLTVT.